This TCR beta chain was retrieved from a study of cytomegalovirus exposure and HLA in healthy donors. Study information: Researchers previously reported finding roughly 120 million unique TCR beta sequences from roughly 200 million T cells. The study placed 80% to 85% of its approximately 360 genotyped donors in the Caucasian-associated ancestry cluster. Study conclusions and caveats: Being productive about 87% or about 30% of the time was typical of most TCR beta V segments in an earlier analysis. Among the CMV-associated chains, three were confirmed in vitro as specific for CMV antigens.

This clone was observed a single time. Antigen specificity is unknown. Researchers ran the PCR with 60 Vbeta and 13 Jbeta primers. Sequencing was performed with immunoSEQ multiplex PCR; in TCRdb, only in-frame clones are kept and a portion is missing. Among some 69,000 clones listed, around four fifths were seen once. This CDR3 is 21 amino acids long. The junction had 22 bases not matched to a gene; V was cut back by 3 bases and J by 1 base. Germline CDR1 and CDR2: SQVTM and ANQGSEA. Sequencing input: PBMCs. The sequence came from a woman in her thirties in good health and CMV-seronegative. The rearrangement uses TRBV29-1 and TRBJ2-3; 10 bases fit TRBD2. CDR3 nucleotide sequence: TGCAGCGTTGATAAACCCCTTTTGGCTATCGGGCTAGCGGGGGGCACAGATACGCAGTATTTT. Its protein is CSVDKPLLAIGLAGGTDTQYF.